Only one count was recorded for the clone carrying this T cell receptor beta chain. Donors comprised only Caucasian adults living in Nashville, Tennessee. The study separated CD4+ cells into CD45RA+ naive and CD45RA-negative memory subsets. Libraries were prepared by immunoSEQ multiplex PCR; TCRdb keeps only in-frame clonotypes and omits some of them. This sample yields about 1.1 million clones, of which approximately 75% are seen a single time; roughly 0.83% belongs to the top ten. The sample is drawn from a study of shared clonotypes between healthy human individuals. Trimming removed 7 bases at V and 7 bases at J, with 10 bases between. In germline, CDR1 is SQVTM, CDR2 ANQGSEA. The CDR3 loop spans 11 amino acids.

The TCR was taken from a man aged 18 to 29 in good health. Some clones in this sample may be carry-over from other donors' samples. The sample taken for sequencing was memory CD4+ T cells from PBMCs. The subset here: CD45RA-negative fraction. The rearrangement uses TRBV29-1 and TRBJ2-2, with D perhaps TRBD1 (6 bases). CDR3: CSAGQRGELFF. The CDR3 DNA follows: TGCAGCGCCGGACAGCGCGGGGAGCTGTTTTTT.